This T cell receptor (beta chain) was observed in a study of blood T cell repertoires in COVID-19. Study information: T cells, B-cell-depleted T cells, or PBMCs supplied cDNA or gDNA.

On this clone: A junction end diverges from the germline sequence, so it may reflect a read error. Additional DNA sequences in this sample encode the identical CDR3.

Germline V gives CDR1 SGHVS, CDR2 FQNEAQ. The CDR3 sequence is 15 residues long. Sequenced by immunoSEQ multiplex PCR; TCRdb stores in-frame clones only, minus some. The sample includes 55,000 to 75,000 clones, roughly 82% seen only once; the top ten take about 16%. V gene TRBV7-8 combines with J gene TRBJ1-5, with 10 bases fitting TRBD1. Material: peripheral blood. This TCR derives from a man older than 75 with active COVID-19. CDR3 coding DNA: TGTGCCAGCAGTTTAGGGACAGGGGATAATCAGCCCCAGCATTTT. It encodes CASSLGTGDNQPQHF.